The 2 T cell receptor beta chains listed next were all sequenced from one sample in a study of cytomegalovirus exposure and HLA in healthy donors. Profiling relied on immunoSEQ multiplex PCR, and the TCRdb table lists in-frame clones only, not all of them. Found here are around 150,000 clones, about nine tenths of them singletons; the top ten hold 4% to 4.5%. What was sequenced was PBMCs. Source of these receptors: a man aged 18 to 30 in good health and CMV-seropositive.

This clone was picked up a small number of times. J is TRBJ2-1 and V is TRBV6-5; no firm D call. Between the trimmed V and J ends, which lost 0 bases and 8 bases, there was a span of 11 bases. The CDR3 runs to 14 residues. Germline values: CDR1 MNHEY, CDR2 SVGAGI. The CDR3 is CASSYSLVADEQFF. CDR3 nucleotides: TGTGCCAGCAGTTACTCCTTAGTTGCCGATGAGCAGTTCTTC.

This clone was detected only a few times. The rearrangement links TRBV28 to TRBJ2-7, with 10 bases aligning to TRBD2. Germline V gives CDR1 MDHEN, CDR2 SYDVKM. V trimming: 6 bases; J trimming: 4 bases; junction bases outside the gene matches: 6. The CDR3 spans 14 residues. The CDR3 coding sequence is TGTGCCAGCAGGCTAGCGGGAGATCTATACGAGCAGTACTTC. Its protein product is CASRLAGDLYEQYF.